This T cell receptor (beta chain) was recorded in a study of technical replicates of blood from a handful of donors. The repertoire was sequenced with immunoSEQ multiplex PCR; TCRdb's copy has only in-frame clones and lacks some. The data hold around 80,000 clones, with around nine tenths observed a single time. This receptor was obtained from a human donor in good health. The sample was T cells isolated from PBMCs.

The CDR3 nucleotides are TGTGCCAGCAGCCCCTACAGGGGGGTTGGAAACACCATATATTTT. Translated: CASSPYRGVGNTIYF. V is TRBV7-2 and J is TRBJ1-3; TRBD1 matches 8 bases. V lost 5 bases to trimming and J lost 3 bases; unmatched junction nucleotides: 6. CDR1 SGHTA and CDR2 FQGNSA come from the germline V gene. This CDR3 is built from 15 residues.